The T cell receptor (beta chain) described here comes from a study of beta chain features in type 1 diabetes. Study-level findings and limits: In comparison with healthy donors, patients had naive, central memory and Treg TCRB repertoires that appeared more similar. There was a moderate but significant shortening of TCRB CDR3s in all four CD4+ subsets of Type 1 diabetes patients.

Sorting of CD4+ naive, central memory, regulatory and stem cell-like memory cells was performed via CD45RO/CCR7/CD25/CD127/CD95/CD27. TCRB transcripts that were expressed got sequenced, as all of the isolated RNA had been reverse transcribed. There were approximately 3.5 million reads on average in the naive, central memory and regulatory T cell samples. TCRdb's copy holds only in-frame clones and misses some; the assay was immunoSEQ multiplex PCR. Among 300,000 to 350,000 clones, roughly a fifth were seen once, and the ten largest hold under 0.05%. This CDR3 comprises 13 residues. Trimming shortened V by 5 bases and J by 6 bases, and 11 bases separated the two germline ends. The germline gives CDR1 SGDLS, CDR2 YYNGEE. Remarks on this clone: The antigen remains undetermined.

This chain joins TRBV9 and TRBJ2-2; maybe TRBD2 (5 bases). The source of this sequence is a young woman in good health. Sequenced material: naive CD4+ T cells from blood. The CDR3 nucleotides read TGTGCCAGCAGTTCGAGGGTTCCCGGGGAGCTGTTTTTT. Its translation: CASSSRVPGELFF.